The 15 T cell receptor beta chains given below trace back to one sample, sequenced in a study of molecular identifiers for immune sequencing clone quantification. TCRdb itself ran the PCR reads through MiXCR, one entry per CDR3 protein. The sample has about 640,000 distinct CDR3 sequences, around 20% seen once. The specimen was naive CD8+ T cells from blood, with Jurkat cell RNA spiked in. Subset indicated: FACS-sorted CD8+CD4-CCR7+CD45RA+ naive T cells. Every receptor here comes from a human donor in good health. Some libraries in this study had Jurkat cell RNA spiked in.

The table lists this clonotype with many counts. This chain joins TRBV24-1 and TRBJ2-1; D not resolved. V was clipped by 2 bases and J by 3 bases, with 4 bases between them. The CDR3 has 13 amino acids. CDR1 and CDR2 from the germline V gene are KGHDR and SFDVKD. The CDR3 DNA reads as TGTGCCACCAGTGATTCCAGCTACAATGAGCAGTTCTTC. Translating gives CATSDSSYNEQFF.

Turning to this clonotype: A read error is possible here, since a much larger clone lies one base away. The CDR3 loop reads CASSLNTLAANAGELFF. CDR3 sequence (DNA): TGTGCCAGCAGTTTAAATACCCTAGCGGCGAACGCCGGGGAGCTGTTTTTT. The gene calls are TRBV27 and TRBJ2-2; the match to TRBD2 covers 7 bases. Germline V gene data show CDR1 as MNHEY and CDR2 as SMNVEV (reference sequence). The CDR3 totals 17 residues.

This clonotype has only a few counts. Here the CDR3 DNA reads TGTGCCAGCAGCTTAGCGGGGACTTTGGGCACCGGGGAGCTGTTTTTT. Protein: CASSLAGTLGTGELFF. This chain connects TRBV7-6 to TRBJ2-2, with D possibly TRBD2 on 6 matching bases. Looked up from germline, CDR1 is SGHVS and CDR2 is FNYEAQ. V was trimmed by 0 bases and J by 4 bases, leaving 12 bases between them. The CDR3 has 16 amino acids.

This clonotype was seen repeatedly, ten times or more. J is TRBJ2-5 and V is TRBV6-5; no clear D gene. V was clipped by 2 bases and J by 1 base, with 8 bases between them. Germline V lookup: CDR1 MNHEY, CDR2 SVGAGI. The CDR3 sequence is 14 residues long. This chain's CDR3 is CASSYNSGQETQYF. The CDR3 bases are TGTGCCAGCAGTTACAATTCAGGCCAAGAGACCCAGTACTTC.

This clonotype has ten or more counts. The chain links TRBV30 to TRBJ2-6, with D perhaps TRBD2 (5 bases). This CDR3 has 15 amino acids. The germline CDR1 and CDR2 sequences are GTSNPN and SVGIG (reference sequence). V lost 1 base, J lost 0 bases, and 7 bases lay in between. The CDR3 sequence: CAWSEEDSGANVLTF. CDR3 nucleotide sequence: TGTGCCTGGAGTGAGGAGGACTCTGGGGCCAACGTCCTGACTTTC.

This clonotype was observed many times. The chain links TRBV9 to TRBJ2-5; 7 bases fit TRBD1. CDR1 is SGDLS, CDR2 YYNGEE, per germline. The CDR3 extends over 13 amino acids. Trimming cost V 4 bases and J 5 bases; bases outside gene matches: 5. This CDR3 is CASSPTGSETQYF. CDR3 sequence (DNA): TGTGCCAGCAGCCCGACAGGGTCTGAGACCCAGTACTTC.

Comment on this clonotype: A much larger clone differs by one base, so this may be a read error. The chain recombines TRBV27 with TRBJ1-1; D unresolved. Per germline, CDR1 MNHEY and CDR2 SMNVEV (reference sequence). The V end was cut by 0 bases, the J end by 10 bases, with 21 bases between. The CDR3 consists of 16 residues. The CDR3 DNA follows: TGTGCCAGCAGTTTATCACCTCGCGATATAGGGTTACCAGCTTTCTTT. As protein: CASSLSPRDIGLPAFF.

The V gene is TRBV3-1, the J gene TRBJ2-7, with D unresolved. This CDR3 spans 12 amino acids. The V end was cut by 1 base, the J end by 6 bases, with 7 bases between. CDR1 and CDR2 from the germline V gene are LGHDT and YNNKEL (reference sequence). The CDR3 DNA is TGTGCCAGCAGCCAAGGTTTCTCCGAGCAGTACTTC. It codes for CASSQGFSEQYF.

This clonotype was detected many times. The chain joins TRBV20-1 to TRBJ2-1; no firm D call. Germline loops: CDR1 DFQATT, CDR2 SNEGSKA (reference sequence). V lost 7 bases and J lost 0, with 13 bases in between. The CDR3 is 14 amino acids. This chain's CDR3 is CSVQMVDSYNEQFF. Written as DNA, the CDR3 is TGCAGTGTCCAGATGGTAGACTCCTACAATGAGCAGTTCTTC.

The chain couples TRBV12-3 or TRBV12-4 to TRBJ2-1; tentatively, D is TRBD1 or TRBD2 (6 bases each). The CDR3 spans 15 residues. Trimming stripped 0 bases from V and 4 bases from J, with 10 bases between. The CDR3: CASSLAGGEYNEQFF. The DNA for the CDR3 is TGTGCCAGCAGTTTAGCGGGGGGCGAATACAATGAGCAGTTCTTC.

This clonotype was observed a handful of times. The chain has TRBV29-1 and TRBJ1-2, with 7 bases matching TRBD1. Germline CDR1 SQVTM, CDR2 ANQGSEA. The CDR3 runs 13 residues. The V gene end was trimmed by 5 bases and the J gene end by 5 bases; junction bases not matched to a gene: 8. Here the CDR3 DNA reads TGCAGCGTTCTACACAGGGGTGGTTATGGCTACACCTTC. It translates to CSVLHRGGYGYTF.

The chain uses TRBV20-1 and TRBJ2-1; maybe TRBD2 (5 bases). Germline values: CDR1 DFQATT, CDR2 SNEGSKA (reference sequence). The V end lost 1 base, the J end lost 7 bases, and 14 bases lay between the germline ends. This CDR3 is 14 amino acids long. The CDR3 spells CSARGAEAANEQFF. The CDR3, as DNA: TGCAGTGCTAGAGGAGCCGAAGCGGCAAATGAGCAGTTCTTC.

About this clonotype itself: A much larger clone lies a single base off, so this may be a read error. The rearrangement links TRBV4-3 to TRBJ1-2, with D unresolved. Germline values: CDR1 LGHNA, CDR2 YSLEER. The CDR3 sequence is 16 residues long. The CDR3 region is CAGSQDRHRSNYGYTF. In nucleotides, the CDR3 is TGCGCCGGCAGCCAAGATCGTCACAGATCTAACTATGGCTACACCTTC.

This clonotype has a count of ten or more. This chain joins TRBV5-4 and TRBJ1-2, with D possibly matching TRBD1 (6 bases). The V end lost 4 bases, the J end lost 5 bases, and 15 bases lay between the germline ends. Looked up from germline, CDR1 is SGHNT and CDR2 is YYREEE (reference sequence). The CDR3 length is 14 residues. CDR3 coding DNA: TGTGCCAGCAGCAGCGGTCAGGACAGATATGGCTACACCTTC. This gives the protein CASSSGQDRYGYTF.

This clonotype was seen ten or more times. The J gene is TRBJ2-5, the V gene TRBV6-5, with 9 bases matching TRBD1. This CDR3 has 15 residues. Germline assignment: CDR1 MNHEY and CDR2 SVGAGI. After removal of 2 bases from V and 1 base from J, the junction contained 2 bases not matched to a gene. The CDR3 reads CASSYTGGTQETQYF. CDR3 nucleotides: TGTGCCAGCAGTTACACAGGGGGCACCCAAGAGACCCAGTACTTC.